This passage covers 2 T cell receptor beta chains from one sample sequenced in a study of CD8+ T cells in alopecia areata. The authors extracted RNA and reverse transcribed it into cDNA as the sequencing template. This table comes from immunoSEQ multiplex PCR, and its TCRdb copy is limited to in-frame clones, with some not included. The table has 150,000 or so clones, roughly 50% seen once. Sequencing was carried out using CD4+ T cells sorted from blood. These receptors all stem from a human donor with alopecia areata.

The V call is TRBV2, the J call TRBJ2-2; no clear D. The V gene's germline CDR1 is SNHLY and CDR2 FYNNEI. V lost 4 bases, J lost 0 bases, and 9 bases lay in between. The length of the CDR3 is 15 residues. The CDR3 loop reads CASSVDNANTGELFF. The CDR3 coding sequence is TGTGCCAGCAGTGTTGACAACGCGAACACCGGGGAGCTGTTTTTT.

This clone came up a few times. This rearrangement joins TRBV20-1 to TRBJ2-7; possible D gene TRBD2, 6 bases. The CDR3 has 11 amino acids. The V gene lost 7 bases and the J gene lost 2 bases, with 9 bases spanning the gap. Looked up from germline, CDR1 is DFQATT and CDR2 is SNEGSKA (reference sequence). CDR3 region: CSGRDTYEQYF. DNA of the CDR3: TGCAGTGGGCGGGATACCTACGAGCAGTACTTC.